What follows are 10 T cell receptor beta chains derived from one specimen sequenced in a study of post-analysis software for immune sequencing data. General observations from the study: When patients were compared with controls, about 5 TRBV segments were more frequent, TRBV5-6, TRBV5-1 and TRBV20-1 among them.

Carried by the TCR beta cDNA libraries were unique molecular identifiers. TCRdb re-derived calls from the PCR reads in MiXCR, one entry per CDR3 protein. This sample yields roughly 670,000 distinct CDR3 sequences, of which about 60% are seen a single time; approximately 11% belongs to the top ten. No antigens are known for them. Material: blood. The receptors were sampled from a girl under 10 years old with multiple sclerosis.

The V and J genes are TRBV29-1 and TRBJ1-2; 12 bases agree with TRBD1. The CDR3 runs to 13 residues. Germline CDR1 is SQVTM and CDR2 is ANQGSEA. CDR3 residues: CSAGTGGVSGYTF. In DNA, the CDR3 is TGCAGTGCCGGGACAGGGGGCGTTAGTGGCTACACCTTC.

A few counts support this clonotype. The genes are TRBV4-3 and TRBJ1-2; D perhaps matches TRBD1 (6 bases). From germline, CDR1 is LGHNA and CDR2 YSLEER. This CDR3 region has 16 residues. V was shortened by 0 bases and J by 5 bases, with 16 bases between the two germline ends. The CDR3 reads CASSQDRPEGGYGYTF. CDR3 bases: TGCGCCAGCAGCCAAGATAGGCCCGAAGGGGGTTATGGCTACACCTTC.

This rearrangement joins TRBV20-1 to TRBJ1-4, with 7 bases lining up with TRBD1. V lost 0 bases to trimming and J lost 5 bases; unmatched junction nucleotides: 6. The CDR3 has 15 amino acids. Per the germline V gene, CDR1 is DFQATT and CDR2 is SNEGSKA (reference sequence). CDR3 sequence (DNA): TGCAGTGCTAGAGATCGGACAGGACAAAATGAAAAACTGTTTTTT. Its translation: CSARDRTGQNEKLFF.

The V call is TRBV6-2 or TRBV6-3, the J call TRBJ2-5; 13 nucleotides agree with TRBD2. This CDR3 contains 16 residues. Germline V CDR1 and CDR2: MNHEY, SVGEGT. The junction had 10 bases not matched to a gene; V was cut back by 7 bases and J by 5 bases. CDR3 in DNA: TGTGCCAGCAACCCCGGACTAGCGGGGGAGAGGGAGACCCAGTACTTC. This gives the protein CASNPGLAGERETQYF.

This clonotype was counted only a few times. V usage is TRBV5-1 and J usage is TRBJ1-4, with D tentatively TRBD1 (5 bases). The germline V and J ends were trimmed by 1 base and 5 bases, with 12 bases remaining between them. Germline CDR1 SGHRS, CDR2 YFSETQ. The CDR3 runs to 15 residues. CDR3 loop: CASSLNRRSNEKLFF. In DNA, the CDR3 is TGCGCCAGCAGCTTGAACAGGAGAAGCAATGAAAAACTGTTTTTT.

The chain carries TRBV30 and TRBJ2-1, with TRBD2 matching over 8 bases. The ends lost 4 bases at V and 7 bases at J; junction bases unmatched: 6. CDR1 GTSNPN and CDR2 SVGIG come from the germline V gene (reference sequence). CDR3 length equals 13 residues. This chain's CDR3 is CAWNLPSGNEQFF. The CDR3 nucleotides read TGTGCCTGGAACCTACCTAGCGGGAATGAGCAGTTCTTC.

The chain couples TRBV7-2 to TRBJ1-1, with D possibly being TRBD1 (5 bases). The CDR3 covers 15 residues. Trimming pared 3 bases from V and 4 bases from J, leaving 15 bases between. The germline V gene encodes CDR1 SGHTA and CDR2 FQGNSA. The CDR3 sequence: CASSLTQGPTTEAFF. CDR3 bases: TGTGCCAGCAGCTTGACTCAGGGCCCGACCACTGAAGCTTTCTTT.

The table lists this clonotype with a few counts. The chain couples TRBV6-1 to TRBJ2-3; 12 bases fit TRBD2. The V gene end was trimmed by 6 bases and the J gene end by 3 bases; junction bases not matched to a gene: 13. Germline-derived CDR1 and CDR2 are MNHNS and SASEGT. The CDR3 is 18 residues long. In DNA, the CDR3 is TGTGCCAGCAGCCCCTCCAAAAGACTAGCGGGAGAAACAGATACGCAGTATTTT. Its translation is CASSPSKRLAGETDTQYF.

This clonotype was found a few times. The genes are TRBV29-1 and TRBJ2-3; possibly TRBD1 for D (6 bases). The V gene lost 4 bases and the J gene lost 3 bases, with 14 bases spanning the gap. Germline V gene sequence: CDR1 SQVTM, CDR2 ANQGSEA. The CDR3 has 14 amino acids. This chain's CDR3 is CSVGGPTGTDTQYF. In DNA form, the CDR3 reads TGCAGCGTTGGGGGGCCAACAGGAACAGATACGCAGTATTTT.

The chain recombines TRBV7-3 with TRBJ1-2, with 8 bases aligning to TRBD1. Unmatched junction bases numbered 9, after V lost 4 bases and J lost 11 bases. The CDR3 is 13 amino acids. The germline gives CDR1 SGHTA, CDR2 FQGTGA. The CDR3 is CASSSGQGRTYTF. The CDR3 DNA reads TGTGCCAGCAGCTCTGGACAGGGACGAACTTACACCTTC.